One T cell receptor (beta chain) is described in this entry. The CDR3 runs to 15 residues. Germline lookup yields CDR1 LNHDA and CDR2 SQIVND (reference sequence). V was clipped by 8 bases and J by 0 bases, with 14 bases between them. Template for every sorted-subset replicate PCR totaled 150 to 250 ng DNA, around 32,000 T cell genomes. The assay was immunoSEQ multiplex PCR, and TCRdb's table has in-frame clones only and misses some. This table has almost 700,000 clones, roughly 94% appearing once. Naive CD8 cells lacked CD45RO, underwent positive selection for CCR7 and left out terminally differentiated effector memory CD45RA+ cells. This sample stems from a study of shared clonotypes between healthy human individuals.

This rearrangement joins TRBV19 to TRBJ1-5, with D hard to call. Source material: naive CD8+ T cells sorted from blood. The clonotype originates from a man younger than 40 in good health. The CDR3 bases are TGTGCCAGTTCCGAGAAGGATTATAGCAATCAGCCCCAGCATTTT. Its translation is CASSEKDYSNQPQHF.